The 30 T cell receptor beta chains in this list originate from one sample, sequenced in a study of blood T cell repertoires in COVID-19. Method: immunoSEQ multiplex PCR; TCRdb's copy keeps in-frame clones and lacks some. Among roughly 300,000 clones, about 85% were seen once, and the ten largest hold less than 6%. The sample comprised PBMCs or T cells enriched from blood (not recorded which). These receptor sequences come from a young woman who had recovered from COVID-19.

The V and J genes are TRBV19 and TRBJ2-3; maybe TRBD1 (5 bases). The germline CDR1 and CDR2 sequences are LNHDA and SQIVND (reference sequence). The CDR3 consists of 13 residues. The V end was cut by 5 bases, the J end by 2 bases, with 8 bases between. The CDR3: CASSPTDTDTQYF. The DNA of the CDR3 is TGTGCCAGTAGTCCGACAGACACAGATACGCAGTATTTT.

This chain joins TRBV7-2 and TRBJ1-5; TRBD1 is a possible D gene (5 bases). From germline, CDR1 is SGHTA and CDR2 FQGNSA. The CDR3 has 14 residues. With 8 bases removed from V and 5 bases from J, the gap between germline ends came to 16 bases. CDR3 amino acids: CASGYWGKDQPQHF. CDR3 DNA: TGTGCCAGCGGGTACTGGGGCAAGGATCAGCCCCAGCATTTT.

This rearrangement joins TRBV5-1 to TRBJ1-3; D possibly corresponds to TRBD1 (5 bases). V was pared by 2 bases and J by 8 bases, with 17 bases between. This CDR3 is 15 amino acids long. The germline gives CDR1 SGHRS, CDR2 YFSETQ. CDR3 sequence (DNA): TGCGCCAGCAGCTTCCAGGGTCGTCGGGTGGACACCATATATTTT. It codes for CASSFQGRRVDTIYF.

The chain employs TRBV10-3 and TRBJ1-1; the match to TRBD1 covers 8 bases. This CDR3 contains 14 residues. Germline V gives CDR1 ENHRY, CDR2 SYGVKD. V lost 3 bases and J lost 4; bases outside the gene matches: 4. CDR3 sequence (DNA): TGTGCCATCAGTGAAGGGACAGGCGGCACTGAAGCTTTCTTT. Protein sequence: CAISEGTGGTEAFF.

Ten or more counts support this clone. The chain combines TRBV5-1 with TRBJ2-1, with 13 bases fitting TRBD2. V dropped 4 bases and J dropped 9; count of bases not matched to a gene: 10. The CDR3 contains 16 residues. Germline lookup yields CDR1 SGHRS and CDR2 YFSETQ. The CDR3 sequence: CASSDGLAGALGEQFF. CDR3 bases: TGCGCCAGCAGCGACGGACTAGCGGGGGCCCTTGGTGAGCAGTTCTTC.

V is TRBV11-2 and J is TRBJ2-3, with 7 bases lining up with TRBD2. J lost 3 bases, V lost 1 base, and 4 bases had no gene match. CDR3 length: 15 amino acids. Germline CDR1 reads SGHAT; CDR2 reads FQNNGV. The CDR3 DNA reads TGTGCCAGCAGCTTAGTGGGGGGGTGGACAGATACGCAGTATTTT. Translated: CASSLVGGWTDTQYF.

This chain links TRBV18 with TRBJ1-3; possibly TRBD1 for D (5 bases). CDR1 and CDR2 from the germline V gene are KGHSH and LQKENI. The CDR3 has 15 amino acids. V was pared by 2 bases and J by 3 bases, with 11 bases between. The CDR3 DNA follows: TGTGCCAGCTCACCAGGACAAGGCCTTGGAAACACCATATATTTT. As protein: CASSPGQGLGNTIYF.

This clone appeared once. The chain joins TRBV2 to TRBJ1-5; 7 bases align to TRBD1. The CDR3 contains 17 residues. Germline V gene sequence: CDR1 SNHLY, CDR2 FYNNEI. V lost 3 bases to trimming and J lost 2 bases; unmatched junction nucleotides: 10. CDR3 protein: CASSDTGVRARNQPQHF. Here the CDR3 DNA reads TGTGCCAGCAGTGACACAGGGGTGAGGGCTCGCAATCAGCCCCAGCATTTT.

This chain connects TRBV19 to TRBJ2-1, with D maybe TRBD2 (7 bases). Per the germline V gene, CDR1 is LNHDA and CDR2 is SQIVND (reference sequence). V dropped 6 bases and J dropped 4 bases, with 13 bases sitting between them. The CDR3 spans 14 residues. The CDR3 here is CASSPGGGYNEQFF. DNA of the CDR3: TGTGCCAGTAGCCCGGGGGGCGGGTACAATGAGCAGTTCTTC.

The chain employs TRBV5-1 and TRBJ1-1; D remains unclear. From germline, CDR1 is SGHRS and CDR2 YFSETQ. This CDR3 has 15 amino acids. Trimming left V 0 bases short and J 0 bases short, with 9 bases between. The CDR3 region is CASSLGPDLNTEAFF. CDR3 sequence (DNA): TGCGCCAGCAGCTTGGGACCCGACTTGAACACTGAAGCTTTCTTT.

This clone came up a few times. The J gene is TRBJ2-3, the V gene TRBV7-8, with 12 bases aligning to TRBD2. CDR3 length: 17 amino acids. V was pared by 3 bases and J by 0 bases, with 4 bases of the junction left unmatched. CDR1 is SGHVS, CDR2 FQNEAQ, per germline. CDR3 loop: CASSFWTSGASTDTQYF. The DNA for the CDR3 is TGTGCCAGCAGCTTCTGGACTAGCGGGGCAAGCACAGATACGCAGTATTTT.

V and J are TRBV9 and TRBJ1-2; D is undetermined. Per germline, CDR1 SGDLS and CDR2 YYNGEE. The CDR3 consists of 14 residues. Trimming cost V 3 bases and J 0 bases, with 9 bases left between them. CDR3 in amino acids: CASSGGFSNYGYTF. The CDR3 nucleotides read TGTGCCAGCAGCGGCGGGTTTTCTAACTATGGCTACACCTTC.

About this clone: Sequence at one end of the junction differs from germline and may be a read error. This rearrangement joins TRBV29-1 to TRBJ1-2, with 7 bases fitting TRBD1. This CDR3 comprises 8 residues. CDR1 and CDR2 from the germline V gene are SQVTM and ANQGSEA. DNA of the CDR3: TGCAGCGTTACCGGGACAGCCTTC. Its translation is CSVTGTAF.

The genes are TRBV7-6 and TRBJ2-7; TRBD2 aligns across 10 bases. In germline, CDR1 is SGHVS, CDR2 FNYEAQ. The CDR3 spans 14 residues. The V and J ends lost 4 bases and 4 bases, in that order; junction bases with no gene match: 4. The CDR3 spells CASSYSGGMYEQYF. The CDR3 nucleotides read TGTGCCAGCAGCTATAGCGGGGGGATGTACGAGCAGTACTTC.

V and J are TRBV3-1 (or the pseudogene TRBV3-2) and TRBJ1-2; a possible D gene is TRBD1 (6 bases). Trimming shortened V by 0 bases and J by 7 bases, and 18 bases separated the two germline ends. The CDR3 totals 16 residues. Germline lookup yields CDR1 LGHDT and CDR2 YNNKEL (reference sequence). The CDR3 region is CASSQEGGQGSGGYTF. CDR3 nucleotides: TGTGCCAGCAGCCAAGAAGGTGGGCAGGGGTCCGGTGGCTACACCTTC.

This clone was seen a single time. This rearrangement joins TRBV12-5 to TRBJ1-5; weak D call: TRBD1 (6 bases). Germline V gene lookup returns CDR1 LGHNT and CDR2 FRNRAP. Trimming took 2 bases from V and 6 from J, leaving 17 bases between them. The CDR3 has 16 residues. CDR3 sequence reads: CASGLTSTGQRQPQHF. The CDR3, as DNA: TGTGCTAGTGGTTTGACCTCGACAGGTCAGCGTCAGCCCCAGCATTTT.

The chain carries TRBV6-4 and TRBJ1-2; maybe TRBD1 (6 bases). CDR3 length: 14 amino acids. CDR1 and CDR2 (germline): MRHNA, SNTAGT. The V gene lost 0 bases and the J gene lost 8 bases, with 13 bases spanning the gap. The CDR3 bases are TGTGCCAGCAGTGACTCCAAACAGGGCTTCGGCTACACCTTC. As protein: CASSDSKQGFGYTF.

DNA of the CDR3: TGTGCCAGCAGTGAAGCGGCCGATACGCAGTATTTT. The encoded protein is CASSEAADTQYF. The chain links TRBV2 to TRBJ2-3; D unresolved. Trimming took 0 bases from V and 6 from J, leaving 4 bases between them. CDR1 and CDR2 (germline): SNHLY, FYNNEI. This CDR3 has 12 amino acids.

CDR3 loop: CASKGGGQPQHF. CDR3 coding DNA: TGTGCCAGCAAGGGGGGGGGTCAGCCCCAGCATTTT. V gene TRBV27 combines with J gene TRBJ1-5; D is possibly TRBD1 (6 bases). Germline V gene data show CDR1 as MNHEY and CDR2 as SMNVEV (reference sequence). The V gene lost 7 bases and the J gene lost 6 bases, with 10 bases spanning the gap. The CDR3 loop spans 12 amino acids.

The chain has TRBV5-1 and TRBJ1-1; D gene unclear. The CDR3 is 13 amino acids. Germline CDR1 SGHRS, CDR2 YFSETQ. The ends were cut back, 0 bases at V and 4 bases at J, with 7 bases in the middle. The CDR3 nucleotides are TGCGCCAGCAGCTTGGTCGGGAGCACTGAAGCTTTCTTT. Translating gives CASSLVGSTEAFF.

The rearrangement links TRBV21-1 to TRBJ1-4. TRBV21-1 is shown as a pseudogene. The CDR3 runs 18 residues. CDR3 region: CASSKEEGPDIGWEKLFF. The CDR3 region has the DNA TGTGCCAGCAGCAAAGAGGAGGGCCCGGACATAGGATGGGAAAAACTGTTTTTT.

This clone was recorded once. The CDR3 region has the DNA TGTGCCAGCAGCTTCTGGGACAGGGGGCCTCAAGAGACCCAGTACTTC. Amino acid sequence: CASSFWDRGPQETQYF. The chain recombines TRBV5-4 with TRBJ2-5; 12 bases are shared with TRBD1. V lost 2 bases, J lost 2 bases, and 4 bases stayed unmatched. CDR1 is SGHNT and CDR2 is YYREEE in the germline V gene (reference sequence). The CDR3 has 16 residues.

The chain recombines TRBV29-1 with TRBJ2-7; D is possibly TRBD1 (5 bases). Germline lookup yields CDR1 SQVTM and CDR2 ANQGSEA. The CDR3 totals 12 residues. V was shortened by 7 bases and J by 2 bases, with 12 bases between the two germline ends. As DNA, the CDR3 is TGCAGCGCTCAGGGAACACCCTACGAGCAGTACTTC. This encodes CSAQGTPYEQYF.

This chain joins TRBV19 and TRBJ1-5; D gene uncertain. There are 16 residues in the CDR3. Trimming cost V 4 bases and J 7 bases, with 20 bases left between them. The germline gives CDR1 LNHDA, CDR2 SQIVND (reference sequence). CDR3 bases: TGTGCCAGTAGTACGTACAGAGAATGGCAGGTGCAGCCCCAGCATTTT. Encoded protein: CASSTYREWQVQPQHF.

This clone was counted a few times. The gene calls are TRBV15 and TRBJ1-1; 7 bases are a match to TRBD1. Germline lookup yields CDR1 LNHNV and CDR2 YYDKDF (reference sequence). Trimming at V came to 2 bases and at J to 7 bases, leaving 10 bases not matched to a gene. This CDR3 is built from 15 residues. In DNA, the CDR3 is TGTGCCACCAGCAGATACCATACAGGGGATGGTGAAGCTTTCTTT. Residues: CATSRYHTGDGEAFF.

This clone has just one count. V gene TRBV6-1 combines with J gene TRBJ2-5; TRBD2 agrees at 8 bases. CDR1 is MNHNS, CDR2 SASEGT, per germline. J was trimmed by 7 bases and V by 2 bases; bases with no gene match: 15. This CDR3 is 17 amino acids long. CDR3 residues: CASSEFGRGEGQRTQYF. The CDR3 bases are TGTGCCAGCAGTGAATTCGGGAGGGGGGAGGGCCAGAGGACCCAGTACTTC.

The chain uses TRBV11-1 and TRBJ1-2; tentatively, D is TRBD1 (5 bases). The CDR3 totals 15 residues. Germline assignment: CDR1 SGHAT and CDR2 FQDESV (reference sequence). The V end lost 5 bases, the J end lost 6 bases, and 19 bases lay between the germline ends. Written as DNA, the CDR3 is TGTGCCAGCAGCCAACTCTCCGCCGGGGGACATGGCTACACCTTC. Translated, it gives CASSQLSAGGHGYTF.

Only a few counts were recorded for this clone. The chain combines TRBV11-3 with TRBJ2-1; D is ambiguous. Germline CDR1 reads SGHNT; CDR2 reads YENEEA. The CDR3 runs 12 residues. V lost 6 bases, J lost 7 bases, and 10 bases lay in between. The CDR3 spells CASRGNGNEQFF. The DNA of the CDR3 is TGTGCCAGCAGAGGCAACGGGAATGAGCAGTTCTTC.

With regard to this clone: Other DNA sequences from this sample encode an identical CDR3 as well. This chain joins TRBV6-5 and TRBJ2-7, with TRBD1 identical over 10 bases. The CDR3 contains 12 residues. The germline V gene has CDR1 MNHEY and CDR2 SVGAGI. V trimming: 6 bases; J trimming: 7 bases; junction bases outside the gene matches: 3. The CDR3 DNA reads TGTGCCAGCAGCCGGACAGGGGGAGAGCAGTACTTC. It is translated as CASSRTGGEQYF.

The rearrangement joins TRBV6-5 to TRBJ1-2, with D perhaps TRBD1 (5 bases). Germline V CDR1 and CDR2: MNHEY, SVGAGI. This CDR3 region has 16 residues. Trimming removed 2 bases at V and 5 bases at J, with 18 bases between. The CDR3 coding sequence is TGTGCCAGCAGTTACCACCAGGGTATGGGAAAATATGGCTACACCTTC. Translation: CASSYHQGMGKYGYTF.